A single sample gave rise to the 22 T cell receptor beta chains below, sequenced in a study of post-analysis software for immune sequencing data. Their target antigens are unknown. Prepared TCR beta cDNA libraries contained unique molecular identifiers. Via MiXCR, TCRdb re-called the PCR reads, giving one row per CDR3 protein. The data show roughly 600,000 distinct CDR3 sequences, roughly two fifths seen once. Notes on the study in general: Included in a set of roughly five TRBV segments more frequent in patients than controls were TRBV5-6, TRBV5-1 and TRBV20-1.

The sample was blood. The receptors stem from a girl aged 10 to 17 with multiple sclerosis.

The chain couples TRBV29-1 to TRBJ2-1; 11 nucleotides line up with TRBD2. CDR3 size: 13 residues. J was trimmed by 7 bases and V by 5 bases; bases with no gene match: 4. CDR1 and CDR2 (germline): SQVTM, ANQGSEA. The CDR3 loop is CSVWIAGGNEQFF. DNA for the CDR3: TGCAGCGTTTGGATAGCGGGAGGGAATGAGCAGTTCTTC.

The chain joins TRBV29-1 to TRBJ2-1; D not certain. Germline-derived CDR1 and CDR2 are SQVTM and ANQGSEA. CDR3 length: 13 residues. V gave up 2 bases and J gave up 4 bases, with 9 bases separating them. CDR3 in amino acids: CSVERLEYNEQFF. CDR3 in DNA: TGCAGCGTTGAAAGGCTGGAGTACAATGAGCAGTTCTTC.

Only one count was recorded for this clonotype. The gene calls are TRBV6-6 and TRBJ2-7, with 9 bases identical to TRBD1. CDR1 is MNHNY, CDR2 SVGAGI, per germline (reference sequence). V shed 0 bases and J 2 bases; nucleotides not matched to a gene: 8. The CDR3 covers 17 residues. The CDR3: CASSYSGRQGGTYEQYF. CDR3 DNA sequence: TGTGCCAGCAGTTACTCGGGCAGACAGGGGGGAACCTACGAGCAGTACTTC.

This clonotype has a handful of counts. Here the CDR3 DNA reads TGTGCCAGCAGCTCGATTGTGCGTTCCCGCTATGGCTACACCTTC. This encodes CASSSIVRSRYGYTF. This chain joins TRBV7-2 and TRBJ1-2; D call uncertain. This CDR3 region has 15 residues. Trimming pared 4 bases from V and 4 bases from J, leaving 16 bases between. Germline assignment: CDR1 SGHTA and CDR2 FQGNSA.

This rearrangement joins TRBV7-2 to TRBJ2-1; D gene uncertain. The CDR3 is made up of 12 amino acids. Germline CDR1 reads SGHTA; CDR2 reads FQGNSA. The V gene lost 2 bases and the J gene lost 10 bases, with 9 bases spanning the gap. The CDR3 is CASSLFVGEQFF. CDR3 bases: TGTGCCAGCAGCTTATTTGTTGGCGAGCAGTTCTTC.

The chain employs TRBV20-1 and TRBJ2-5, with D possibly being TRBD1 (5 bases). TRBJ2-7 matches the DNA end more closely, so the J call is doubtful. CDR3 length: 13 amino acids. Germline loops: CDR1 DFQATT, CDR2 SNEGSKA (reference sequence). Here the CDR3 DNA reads TGCAGTGCTAGAAGGGGCCTGGGGTACGAGCAGTACTTC. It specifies CSARRGLGYEQYF.

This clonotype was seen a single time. The CDR3 sequence: CASSYSQGNQPQHF. CDR3 DNA: TGTGCCAGCAGTTATAGTCAGGGCAATCAGCCCCAGCATTTT. This chain uses TRBV6-5 with TRBJ1-5, with D hard to call. Trimming cost V 3 bases and J 2 bases, with 8 bases left between them. CDR3 length: 14 amino acids. The germline CDR1 and CDR2 sequences are MNHEY and SVGAGI.

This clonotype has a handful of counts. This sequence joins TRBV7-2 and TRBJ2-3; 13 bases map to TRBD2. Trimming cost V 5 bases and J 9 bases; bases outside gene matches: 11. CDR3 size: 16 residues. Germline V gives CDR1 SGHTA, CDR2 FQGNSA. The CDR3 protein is CASSPTIGLAGETQYF. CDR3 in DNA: TGTGCCAGCAGCCCTACTATCGGACTAGCGGGAGAGACGCAGTATTTT.

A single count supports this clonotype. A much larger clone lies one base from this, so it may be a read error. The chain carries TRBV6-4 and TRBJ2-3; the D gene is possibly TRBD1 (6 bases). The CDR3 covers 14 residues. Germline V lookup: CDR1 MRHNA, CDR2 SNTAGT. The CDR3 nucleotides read TGTGCCAGCAGTGACTCGGACAGCACAGGTACGCAGTATTTT. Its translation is CASSDSDSTGTQYF.

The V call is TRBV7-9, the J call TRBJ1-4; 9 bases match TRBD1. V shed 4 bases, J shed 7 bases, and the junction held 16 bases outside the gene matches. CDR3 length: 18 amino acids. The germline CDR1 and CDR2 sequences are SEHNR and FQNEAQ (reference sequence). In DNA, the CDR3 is TGTGCCAGCAGCTCAACCCTTGGACAGGGGATGGCGATTGAAAAACTGTTTTTT. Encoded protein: CASSSTLGQGMAIEKLFF.

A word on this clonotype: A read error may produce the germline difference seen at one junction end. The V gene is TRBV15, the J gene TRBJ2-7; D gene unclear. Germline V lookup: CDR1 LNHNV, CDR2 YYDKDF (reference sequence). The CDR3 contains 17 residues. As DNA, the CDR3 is TGTTCCACCAGCAGAGATTTGGCAGCCGTCATCTCCTACGAGCAGTACTTC. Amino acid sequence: CSTSRDLAAVISYEQYF.

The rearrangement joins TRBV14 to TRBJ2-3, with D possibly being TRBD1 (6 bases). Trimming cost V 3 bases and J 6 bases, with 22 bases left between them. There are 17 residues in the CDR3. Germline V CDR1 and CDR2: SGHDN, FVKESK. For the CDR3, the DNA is TGTGCCAGCAGCCATGATGGGACAAACTTGGGATCCGATACGCAGTATTTT. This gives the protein CASSHDGTNLGSDTQYF.

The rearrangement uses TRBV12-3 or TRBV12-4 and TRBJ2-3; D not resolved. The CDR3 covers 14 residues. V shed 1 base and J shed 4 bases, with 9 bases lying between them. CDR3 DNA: TGTGCCAGCAGTTTAGGCAGCCGCGCAGATACGCAGTATTTT. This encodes CASSLGSRADTQYF.

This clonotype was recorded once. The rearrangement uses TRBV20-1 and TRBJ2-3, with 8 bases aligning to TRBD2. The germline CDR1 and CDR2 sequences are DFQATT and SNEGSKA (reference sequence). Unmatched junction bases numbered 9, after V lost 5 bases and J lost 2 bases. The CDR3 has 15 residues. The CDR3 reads CSAFFGTRITDTQYF. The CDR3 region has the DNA TGCAGTGCTTTCTTTGGGACTAGGATCACAGATACGCAGTATTTT.

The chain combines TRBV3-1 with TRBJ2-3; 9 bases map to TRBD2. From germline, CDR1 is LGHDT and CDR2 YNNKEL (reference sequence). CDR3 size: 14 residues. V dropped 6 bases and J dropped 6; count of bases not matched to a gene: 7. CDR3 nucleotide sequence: TGTGCCAGCAGGGCTAGCGGGAAAGGCGATACGCAGTATTTT. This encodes CASRASGKGDTQYF.

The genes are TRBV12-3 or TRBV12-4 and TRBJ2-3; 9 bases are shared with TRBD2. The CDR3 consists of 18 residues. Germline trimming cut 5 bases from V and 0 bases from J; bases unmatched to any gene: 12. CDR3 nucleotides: TGTGCCAGCAGTCCAGCGGGGGGCCAGGAACCTAGCACAGATACGCAGTATTTT. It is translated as CASSPAGGQEPSTDTQYF.

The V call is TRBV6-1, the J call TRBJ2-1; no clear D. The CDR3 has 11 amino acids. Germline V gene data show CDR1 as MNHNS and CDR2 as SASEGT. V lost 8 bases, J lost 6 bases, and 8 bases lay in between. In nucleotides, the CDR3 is TGTGCCAGCCGCTACCTCAATGAGCAGTTCTTC. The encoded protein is CASRYLNEQFF.

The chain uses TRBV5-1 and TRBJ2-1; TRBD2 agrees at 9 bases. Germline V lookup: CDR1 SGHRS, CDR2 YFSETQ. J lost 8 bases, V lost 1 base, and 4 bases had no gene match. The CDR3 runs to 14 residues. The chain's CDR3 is CASSLRGGADEQFF. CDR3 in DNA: TGCGCCAGCAGCTTGCGCGGGGGGGCTGATGAGCAGTTCTTC. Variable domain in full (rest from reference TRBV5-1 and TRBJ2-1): KAGVTQTPRYLIKTRGQQVTLSCSPISGHRSVSWYQQTPGQGLQFLFEYFSETQRNKGNFPGRFSGRQFSNSRSEMNVSTLELGDSALYLCASSLRGGADEQFFGPGTRLTVL.

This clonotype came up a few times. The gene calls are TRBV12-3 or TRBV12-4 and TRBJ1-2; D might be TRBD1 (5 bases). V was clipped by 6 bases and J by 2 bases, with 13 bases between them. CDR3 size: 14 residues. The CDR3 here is CASSWSEGNYGYTF. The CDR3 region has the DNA TGTGCCAGCAGCTGGTCAGAGGGGAACTATGGCTACACCTTC.

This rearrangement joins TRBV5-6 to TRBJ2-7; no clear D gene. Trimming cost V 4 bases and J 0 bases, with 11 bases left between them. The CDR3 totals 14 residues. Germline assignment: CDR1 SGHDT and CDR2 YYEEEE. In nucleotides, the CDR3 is TGTGCCAGCAGCCGTGCGAGGTTCTCCTACGAGCAGTACTTC. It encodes CASSRARFSYEQYF.

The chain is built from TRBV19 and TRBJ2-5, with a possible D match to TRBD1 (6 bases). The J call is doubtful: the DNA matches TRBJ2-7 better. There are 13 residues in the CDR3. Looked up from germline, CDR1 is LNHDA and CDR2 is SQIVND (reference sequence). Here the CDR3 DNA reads TGTGCCAGCCGTGGAAGCCAGGGGTACGAGCAGTACTTC. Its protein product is CASRGSQGYEQYF.

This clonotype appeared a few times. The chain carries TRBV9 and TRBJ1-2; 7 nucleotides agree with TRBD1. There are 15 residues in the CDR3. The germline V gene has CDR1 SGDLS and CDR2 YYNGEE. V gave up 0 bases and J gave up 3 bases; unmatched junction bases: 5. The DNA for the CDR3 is TGTGCCAGCAGCGTAGGCCCTGACAGGGACTATGGCTACACCTTC. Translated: CASSVGPDRDYGYTF.